These 29 T cell receptor beta chains were sequenced from one sample in a study of cytomegalovirus exposure and HLA in healthy donors. Primers for the PCR totalled 60 Vbeta and 13 Jbeta. Data came from immunoSEQ multiplex PCR; TCRdb stores just in-frame clones and leaves some out. The repertoire consists of some 100,000 clones, with 65% to 80% occurring once and the leading ten covering around 15%. Sequencing input: PBMCs. The receptors come from a woman between 18 and 30 years old in good health and CMV-seropositive.

This clone has a single count. The chain carries TRBV5-1 and TRBJ1-2; 11 bases match TRBD1. V was clipped by 0 bases and J by 4 bases; unmatched bases: 5. In germline, CDR1 is SGHRS, CDR2 YFSETQ. CDR3 length: 16 residues. This CDR3 is CASSLEGQGVVYGYTF. The CDR3 DNA reads TGCGCCAGCAGCTTGGAGGGACAGGGGGTCGTCTATGGCTACACCTTC.

V is TRBV25-1 and J is TRBJ1-5, with 9 bases fitting TRBD1. The CDR3 extends over 18 amino acids. Germline assignment: CDR1 MGHDK and CDR2 SYGVNS. Germline trimming cut 2 bases from V and 1 base from J; bases unmatched to any gene: 9. CDR3 DNA sequence: TGTGCCAGCAGTGAACCCGGGACAGGGCAGGGAAGCAATCAGCCCCAGCATTTT. Protein product: CASSEPGTGQGSNQPQHF.

This chain links TRBV9 with TRBJ2-3, with 10 bases identical to TRBD2. CDR3 length: 15 amino acids. Germline CDR1 SGDLS, CDR2 YYNGEE. V was pared by 4 bases and J by 3 bases, with 5 bases of the junction left unmatched. Written as DNA, the CDR3 is TGTGCCAGCAGCCCAACTAGCGGGGTTACAGATACGCAGTATTTT. It translates to CASSPTSGVTDTQYF.

This clone was counted between two and nine times. This chain uses TRBV6-6 with TRBJ1-6, with D uncertain. Germline CDR1 is MNHNY and CDR2 is SVGAGI (reference sequence). With 4 bases removed from V and 8 bases from J, the gap between germline ends came to 12 bases. This CDR3 has 14 residues. The DNA for the CDR3 is TGTGCCAGCAGTTCCAAGGAGGTGCATTCACCCCTCCACTTT. It codes for CASSSKEVHSPLHF.

The chain links TRBV7-2 to TRBJ1-4, with D perhaps matching TRBD1 (6 bases). The V gene's germline CDR1 is SGHTA and CDR2 FQGNSA. The germline V and J ends were trimmed by 0 bases and 13 bases, with 12 bases remaining between them. The CDR3 sequence is 13 residues long. As DNA, the CDR3 is TGTGCCAGCAGCTTAGCGCAGGGCAGGGGACTGTTTTTT. This codes for CASSLAQGRGLFF.

Written as DNA, the CDR3 is TGTGCCAGCAGTTACTCGCGGGACAGCTCGGTCGAGCAGTACTTC. It codes for CASSYSRDSSVEQYF. The chain carries TRBV6-5 and TRBJ2-5; a weak D match, TRBD1 (7 bases). The last part of the DNA fits TRBJ2-7 better; the J call may be wrong. Germline V gene sequence: CDR1 MNHEY, CDR2 SVGAGI. The CDR3 has 15 residues.

Notes on this clone: The sample carries other DNA sequences with the same CDR3. The rearrangement uses TRBV9 and TRBJ2-1, with 10 bases aligning to TRBD2. CDR1 SGDLS and CDR2 YYNGEE come from the germline V gene. The CDR3 consists of 17 residues. The V and J ends lost 3 bases and 2 bases, in that order; junction bases with no gene match: 8. The chain's CDR3 is CASSGEPLAGAYNEQFF. CDR3 bases: TGTGCCAGCAGCGGAGAACCCCTAGCGGGGGCCTACAATGAGCAGTTCTTC.

V and J are TRBV6-1 and TRBJ1-2, with 7 bases that match TRBD1. V gave up 2 bases and J gave up 8 bases; unmatched junction bases: 14. CDR1 and CDR2 from the germline V gene are MNHNS and SASEGT. This CDR3 is 16 amino acids long. The CDR3 DNA reads as TGTGCCAGCAGTGAATACGCCCTGGGACAGTTCAACGGCTACACCTTC. This translates into CASSEYALGQFNGYTF.

As DNA, the CDR3 is TGTGCCAGCAGTGAGGTACAGGGGGCCTACGAGCAGTACTTC. Its protein product is CASSEVQGAYEQYF. J is TRBJ2-7 and V is TRBV25-1, with 8 bases fitting TRBD1. CDR1 and CDR2 (germline): MGHDK, SYGVNS. V lost 3 bases, J lost 2 bases, and 3 bases stayed unmatched. This CDR3 is 14 amino acids long.

This chain uses TRBV20-1 with TRBJ2-7; 8 bases agree with TRBD2. This CDR3 comprises 11 residues. Germline V gene data show CDR1 as DFQATT and CDR2 as SNEGSKA (reference sequence). V trimming: 5 bases; J trimming: 10 bases; junction bases outside the gene matches: 7. Here the CDR3 reads CSALRGGSQYF. In DNA, the CDR3 is TGCAGTGCTCTTCGGGGGGGTAGCCAGTACTTC.

The chain joins TRBV5-1 to TRBJ2-5; TRBD2 matches at 9 bases. The length of the CDR3 is 15 residues. V lost 2 bases, J lost 2 bases, and 4 bases stayed unmatched. Germline CDR1 is SGHRS and CDR2 is YFSETQ. The CDR3: CASSLQREAQETQYF. The CDR3 region has the DNA TGCGCCAGCAGCTTACAGCGGGAGGCTCAAGAGACCCAGTACTTC.

In its sample, this clone was seen a few times. This chain joins TRBV7-2 and TRBJ2-1; D possibly corresponds to TRBD2 (5 bases). Trimming removed 2 bases at V and 8 bases at J, with 7 bases between. Germline V gives CDR1 SGHTA, CDR2 FQGNSA. The CDR3 runs 12 residues. The CDR3 nucleotides are TGTGCCAGCAGCTTACTAGCTCATGAGCAGTTCTTC. Protein sequence: CASSLLAHEQFF. Using reference TRBV7-2 and TRBJ2-1 for the parts outside the CDR3, the full variable domain is GAGVSQSPSNKVTEKGKDVELRCDPISGHTALYWYRQSLGQGLEFLIYFQGNSAPDKSGLPSDRFSAERTGGSVSTLTIQRTQQEDSAVYLCASSLLAHEQFFGPGTRLTVL.

The chain links TRBV19 to TRBJ1-5, with a possible D match to TRBD1 (5 bases). Germline CDR1 LNHDA, CDR2 SQIVND (reference sequence). V shed 3 bases and J shed 6 bases, with 12 bases lying between them. There are 14 residues in the CDR3. CDR3 amino acids: CASSIPGGGQPQHF. The CDR3 DNA reads TGTGCCAGTAGTATCCCTGGGGGGGGTCAGCCCCAGCATTTT.

The V and J genes are TRBV5-1 and TRBJ2-7; 8 positions match TRBD1. This CDR3 comprises 14 residues. Germline values: CDR1 SGHRS, CDR2 YFSETQ. After removal of 0 bases from V and 6 bases from J, the junction contained 5 bases not matched to a gene. The CDR3 loop is CASSLAATGVEQYF. The CDR3 DNA reads TGCGCCAGCAGCTTGGCCGCGACAGGGGTCGAGCAGTACTTC.

This clone was detected once. The chain is built from TRBV5-4 and TRBJ2-5; D is possibly TRBD2 (6 bases). The J call could be wrong; TRBJ2-7 is a better fit for the DNA end. Per germline, CDR1 SGHNT and CDR2 YYREEE (reference sequence). This CDR3 is 15 amino acids long. The CDR3 bases are TGTGCCAGCAGCTTGGGGGGGAGGCGGCCCTACGAGCAGTACTTC. Translating gives CASSLGGRRPYEQYF.

V is TRBV11-3 and J is TRBJ2-5; D ambiguous. CDR1 and CDR2 from the germline V gene are SGHNT and YENEEA. The CDR3 has 14 amino acids. V dropped 0 bases and J dropped 5 bases, with 10 bases sitting between them. CDR3 amino acids: CASSLEGSYETQYF. The DNA of the CDR3 is TGTGCCAGCAGCTTAGAAGGTAGCTACGAGACCCAGTACTTC.

The chain is built from TRBV11-2 and TRBJ1-1, with 9 bases that match TRBD1. The germline CDR1 and CDR2 sequences are SGHAT and FQNNGV. Germline trimming cut 4 bases from V and 5 bases from J; bases unmatched to any gene: 2. The CDR3 contains 13 residues. The CDR3 sequence is CASSSDRGTEAFF. The CDR3 DNA is TGTGCCAGCAGCTCAGACAGGGGGACTGAAGCTTTCTTT. The whole variable domain, filled in from reference TRBV11-2 and TRBJ1-1, reads EAGVAQSPRYKIIEKRQSVAFWCNPISGHATLYWYQQILGQGPKLLIQFQNNGVVDDSQLPKDRFSAERLKGVDSTLKIQPAKLEDSAVYLCASSSDRGTEAFFGQGTRLTVV.

V usage is TRBV6-5 and J usage is TRBJ1-2, with TRBD1 identical over 8 bases. CDR3 length: 14 amino acids. V lost 0 bases, J lost 8 bases, and 5 bases stayed unmatched. Per germline, CDR1 MNHEY and CDR2 SVGAGI. The CDR3 reads CASSYSDREEGYTF. Here the CDR3 DNA reads TGTGCCAGCAGTTACTCGGACAGGGAGGAAGGCTACACCTTC.

This clone was detected only a few times. The rearrangement uses TRBV5-6 and TRBJ2-7; TRBD1 matches 10 bases. The CDR3 consists of 15 residues. Germline lookup yields CDR1 SGHDT and CDR2 YYEEEE. J lost 3 bases, V lost 3 bases, and 6 bases had no gene match. CDR3: CASSSPGQGYYEQYF. CDR3 DNA: TGTGCCAGCAGCTCCCCGGGACAGGGGTACTACGAGCAGTACTTC.

This CDR3 is CASSMGLESSYEQYF. The CDR3 DNA reads TGTGCCAGCAGTATGGGACTGGAGAGCTCCTACGAGCAGTACTTC. The V and J genes are TRBV27 and TRBJ2-7, with D possibly matching TRBD2 (6 bases). The CDR3 covers 15 residues. Trimming left V 5 bases short and J 0 bases short, with 14 bases between. Looked up from germline, CDR1 is MNHEY and CDR2 is SMNVEV (reference sequence).

The chain couples TRBV7-9 to TRBJ1-5; TRBD1 matches at 8 bases. The J segment lost 6 bases and the V segment lost 1 base, leaving 5 bases of the junction unmatched. The CDR3 extends over 15 amino acids. Germline loops: CDR1 SEHNR, CDR2 FQNEAQ (reference sequence). CDR3 coding DNA: TGTGCCAGCAGCTTAGGTACAGGGGGGGGTCAGCCCCAGCATTTT. It codes for CASSLGTGGGQPQHF. Based on the CDR3 plus reference TRBV7-9 and TRBJ1-5, the full variable domain is DTGVSQNPRHKITKRGQNVTFRCDPISEHNRLYWYRQTLGQGPEFLTYFQNEAQLEKSRLLSDRFSAERPKGSFSTLEIQRTEQGDSAMYLCASSLGTGGGQPQHFGDGTRLSIL.

In its sample, this clone was seen a few times. The chain employs TRBV11-1 and TRBJ2-3; 8 nucleotides agree with TRBD2. The CDR3 has 19 amino acids. Germline V gene data show CDR1 as SGHAT and CDR2 as FQDESV (reference sequence). V dropped 6 bases and J dropped 4; count of bases not matched to a gene: 21. CDR3 sequence (DNA): TGTGCCAGCAGGCCCGGCGTGGGGAAAGGGGTAGCGGGATCAGATACGCAGTATTTT. Amino acid sequence: CASRPGVGKGVAGSDTQYF.

The chain is built from TRBV9 and TRBJ1-1, with TRBD1 as a possible D gene (6 bases). The CDR3 extends over 17 amino acids. Germline values: CDR1 SGDLS, CDR2 YYNGEE. Trimming removed 4 bases from V and 1 base from J, with 20 bases in between. CDR3 sequence: CASSSLTAGVRNTEAFF. CDR3 nucleotide sequence: TGTGCCAGCAGCTCCCTAACGGCAGGGGTTCGGAACACTGAAGCTTTCTTT.

The V and J genes are TRBV5-4 and TRBJ1-2; 7 bases match TRBD1. The CDR3 contains 15 residues. Germline loops: CDR1 SGHNT, CDR2 YYREEE (reference sequence). J was trimmed by 2 bases and V by 4 bases; bases with no gene match: 8. The CDR3 sequence: CASSPPGQQNYGYTF. As DNA, the CDR3 is TGTGCCAGCAGCCCCCCGGGACAGCAAAACTATGGCTACACCTTC.

This clone turned up a few times. The V call is TRBV28, the J call TRBJ2-5; 7 bases are a match to TRBD1. The CDR3 runs to 14 residues. The V gene end was trimmed by 11 bases and the J gene end by 5 bases; junction bases not matched to a gene: 14. Germline lookup yields CDR1 MDHEN and CDR2 SYDVKM. In DNA, the CDR3 is TGTGCCGCCCGAGGGGGCAATCCCCGGGAGACCCAGTACTTC. Protein sequence: CAARGGNPRETQYF.

J is TRBJ1-2 and V is TRBV27; TRBD1 is a possible D gene (5 bases). V was clipped by 6 bases and J by 8 bases, with 16 bases between them. CDR1 is MNHEY and CDR2 is SMNVEV in the germline V gene (reference sequence). The CDR3 runs 13 residues. CDR3 region: CASRGGDLKGYTF. CDR3 in DNA: TGTGCCAGCAGGGGGGGGGATTTGAAGGGCTACACCTTC.

CDR3 nucleotide sequence: TGTGCCAGCAGCCCCGAGGGTAGACTAGCGGGGGTCGAGAGCACAGATACGCAGTATTTT. This encodes CASSPEGRLAGVESTDTQYF. V gene TRBV9 combines with J gene TRBJ2-3; 12 nucleotides agree with TRBD2. With 4 bases clipped from V and 0 bases from J, the junction kept 15 bases outside the gene matches. The CDR3 sequence is 20 residues long. Germline CDR1 SGDLS, CDR2 YYNGEE.

A word on this clone: One junction end disagrees with the germline gene, perhaps due to a read error. The chain recombines TRBV9 with TRBJ1-3; possible D gene TRBD1, 6 bases. CDR3 length equals 15 residues. Per the germline V gene, CDR1 is SGDLS and CDR2 is YYNGEE. The CDR3, as DNA: TGTGCCAGCAGCGTAGAGGGGGAGAGTCAGGACACCCGGCTTTTT. Protein sequence: CASSVEGESQDTRLF. The variable domain in full, completed from reference TRBV9 and TRBJ1-3, reads DSGVTQTPKHLITATGQRVTLRCSPRSGDLSVYWYQQSLDQGLQFLIQYYNGEERAKGNILERFSAQQFPDLHSELNLSSLELGDSALYFCASSVEGESQDTRLFGEGSWLTVV.

In its sample, this clone was seen once. V and J are TRBV5-4 and TRBJ2-7; D unresolved. The ends were cut back, 4 bases at V and 2 bases at J, with 13 bases in the middle. This CDR3 contains 14 residues. The germline V gene has CDR1 SGHNT and CDR2 YYREEE (reference sequence). The CDR3 bases are TGTGCCAGCAGCCCCGCTGCCGGTGCCTACGAGCAGTACTTC. Amino acids: CASSPAAGAYEQYF.